This T cell receptor beta chain appears in the sequencing data of a study of early T cells in non-severe SARS-CoV-2 infection. This CDR3 contains 15 residues. V shed 6 bases and J 2 bases; nucleotides not matched to a gene: 5. CDR1 and CDR2 (germline): MNHEY, SVGEGT. Unique molecular identifier tags were affixed to discrete cDNA molecules. TCRdb fed the 5' RACE reads into MiXCR, producing one record per CDR3 protein. The profile shows about 26,000 distinct CDR3 sequences, 5% to 6.5% of them singletons. The sample consisted of whole blood. This chain links TRBV6-2 or TRBV6-3 with TRBJ2-2, with TRBD2 matching over 8 bases. This receptor was taken from an adult who was a healthcare worker with PCR-confirmed SARS-CoV-2 infection or an uninfected control (not recorded which). The CDR3 is CASSQTSGNTGELFF. DNA for the CDR3: TGTGCCAGCAGCCAAACTAGCGGCAACACCGGGGAGCTGTTTTTT.